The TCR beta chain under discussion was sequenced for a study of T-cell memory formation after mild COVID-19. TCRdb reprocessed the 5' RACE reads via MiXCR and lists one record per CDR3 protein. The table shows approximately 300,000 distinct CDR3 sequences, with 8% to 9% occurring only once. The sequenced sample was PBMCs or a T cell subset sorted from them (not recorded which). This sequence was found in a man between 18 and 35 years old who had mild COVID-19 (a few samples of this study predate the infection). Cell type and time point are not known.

CDR3 amino acids: CSARRGEHTEAFF. CDR3 coding DNA: TGCAGTGCTAGAAGGGGGGAACACACTGAAGCTTTCTTT. The chain recombines TRBV20-1 with TRBJ1-1, with D tentatively TRBD1 (6 bases). V was shortened by 2 bases and J by 3 bases, with 10 bases between the two germline ends. The germline V gene encodes CDR1 DFQATT and CDR2 SNEGSKA (reference sequence). This CDR3 has 13 residues.